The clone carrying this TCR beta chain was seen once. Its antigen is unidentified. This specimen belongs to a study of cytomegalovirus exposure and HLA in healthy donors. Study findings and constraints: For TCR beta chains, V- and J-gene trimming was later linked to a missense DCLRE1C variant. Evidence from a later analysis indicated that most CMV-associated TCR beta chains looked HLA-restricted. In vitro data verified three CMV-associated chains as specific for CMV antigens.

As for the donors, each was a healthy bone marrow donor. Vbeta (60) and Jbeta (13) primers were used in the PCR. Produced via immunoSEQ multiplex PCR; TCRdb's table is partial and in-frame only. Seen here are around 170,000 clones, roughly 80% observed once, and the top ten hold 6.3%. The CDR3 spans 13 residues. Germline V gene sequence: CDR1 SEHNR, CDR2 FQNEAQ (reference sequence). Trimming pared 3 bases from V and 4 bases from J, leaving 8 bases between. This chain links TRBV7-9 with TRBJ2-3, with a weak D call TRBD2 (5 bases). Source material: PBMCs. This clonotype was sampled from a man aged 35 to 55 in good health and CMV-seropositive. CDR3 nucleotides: TGTGCCAGCAGCTTCGGAGGATCAGATACGCAGTATTTT. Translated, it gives CASSFGGSDTQYF. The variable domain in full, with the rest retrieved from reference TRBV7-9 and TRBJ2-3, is DTGVSQNPRHKITKRGQNVTFRCDPISEHNRLYWYRQTLGQGPEFLTYFQNEAQLEKSRLLSDRFSAERPKGSFSTLEIQRTEQGDSAMYLCASSFGGSDTQYFGPGTRLTVL.